This T cell receptor beta chain originates from a study of T cells after yellow fever vaccination. Whole-study findings and limits: Researchers noted that a small share of clonotypes showed up in both CD4 and CD8 compartments. Any FACS-sorted repertoire could hold abundant clonotypes that contaminate it from the bulk population.

The V end lost 1 base, the J end lost 1 base, and 8 bases lay between the germline ends. Germline V gene data show CDR1 as SGHRS and CDR2 as YFSETQ. This CDR3 spans 14 amino acids. As concerns this clonotype: Its specificity is not known.

The TCR cDNA carried a universal primer site and UMIs from 5'RACE template switching. TCRdb processed the 5' RACE reads anew with MiXCR; each CDR3 protein has one entry. The sample has 500,000 to 650,000 distinct CDR3 sequences; 13% are singletons. The TCR sequence derives from a man aged 25-45 years who received the YFV17D yellow fever vaccine. The material sequenced was PBMCs, taken on the day of the yellow fever booster vaccination. The rearrangement uses TRBV5-1 and TRBJ2-5; D gene unclear. The CDR3 reads CASSLQQSQETQYF. In DNA form, the CDR3 reads TGCGCCAGCAGCTTGCAACAGAGCCAAGAGACCCAGTACTTC.